This T cell receptor (beta chain) was captured by sequencing in a study of shared clonotypes between healthy human individuals. About this clone: No antigen is known for it.

It was around 220 ng DNA, around 32,000 T cell genomes, that sorted-subset replicate PCRs used. Sequencing used immunoSEQ multiplex PCR; TCRdb keeps in-frame clones, though not all of them. The sample contains fewer than 1.4 million clones, around 82% of which appear only once. General observations from the study: In several donors, around 5% of naive CD4 clonotypes appeared in common.

Germline V CDR1 and CDR2: ENHRY, SYGVKD. This CDR3 spans 14 amino acids. V was pared by 6 bases and J by 4 bases, with 15 bases between. Into CD45RA+ naive and CD45RA-negative memory subsets, the CD4+ cells were split. V usage is TRBV10-3 and J usage is TRBJ1-1, with D possibly being TRBD1 (6 bases). The sequenced material came from memory CD4+ T cells from PBMCs. The subset: CD45RA-negative fraction. The clonotype comes from a man aged 18 to 29 in good health. Some clones in this sample may be carry-over from other donors' samples. For the CDR3, the DNA is TGTGCCATCAGCGCAGGGGCTGTGGGCACTGAAGCTTTCTTT. Protein: CAISAGAVGTEAFF.